A single sample gave rise to the 9 T cell receptor beta chains below, sequenced in a study of spatial heterogeneity in lung cancer. Regarding the study as a whole: Tumor mutation counts were tracked by expanded intratumoral alpha and beta TCR counts.

No cognate antigen is known for these TCRs. TCRdb used MiXCR to reprocess the 5' RACE reads, holding one entry per CDR3 protein. This sample has roughly 9,000 distinct CDR3 sequences, with approximately 5.8% found just once. Time point meaning: sample taken at primary tumor resection. Sequencing was performed on lung tumor tissue, taken at surgery. These receptors all stem from a male donor with early-stage non-small cell lung cancer.

This clonotype was observed many times. This beta chain turned up in a library designed for alpha chains; as an off-target read, its abundance says little. The chain carries TRBV27 and TRBJ2-6, with 10 bases that match TRBD1. J gave up 4 bases and V 5 bases, and 14 bases lay outside the gene matches. Germline-derived CDR1 and CDR2 are MNHEY and SMNVEV (reference sequence). CDR3 length: 19 residues. The DNA for the CDR3 is TGTGCCAGCAGTCAAGGCCGGGACAGGGGCTTGCAGGGGGCCAACGTCCTGACTTTC. It codes for CASSQGRDRGLQGANVLTF.

Remarks on this clonotype: The size of this beta chain means little, since it is a stray read in a library made for alpha chains. The chain recombines TRBV24-1 with TRBJ1-5; tentative D call: TRBD1 (6 bases). With 7 bases removed from V and 3 bases from J, the gap between germline ends came to 15 bases. There are 15 residues in the CDR3. The V gene's germline CDR1 is KGHDR and CDR2 SFDVKD. The CDR3 is CATRDTGSPNQPQHF. DNA for the CDR3: TGTGCCACCAGGGACACAGGGTCCCCCAATCAGCCCCAGCATTTT.

This clonotype is termed medium-sized. This beta chain is a stray read from a library made for alpha chains; its abundance is not meaningful. The chain carries TRBV12-3 or TRBV12-4 and TRBJ2-1, with 9 bases lining up with TRBD1. This CDR3 contains 14 residues. With V trimmed by 7 bases and J by 8 bases, 9 bases remained unmatched. CDR3 sequence: CASNYRGRDYEQFF. CDR3 in DNA: TGTGCCAGCAACTACAGGGGGCGAGACTATGAGCAGTTCTTC.

Many counts were recorded for this clonotype. Within a library made for alpha chains, this beta chain is off target, and its count is uninformative. The gene calls are TRBV7-2 and TRBJ1-1, with D hard to call. CDR3 size: 17 residues. Germline V gene data show CDR1 as SGHTA and CDR2 as FQGNSA. The V and J ends lost 2 bases and 2 bases respectively, with 18 bases between them. CDR3 in DNA: TGTGCCAGCAGCTTATATGCTGGCAGGACCGCAAACACTGAAGCTTTCTTT. Its translation: CASSLYAGRTANTEAFF.

Ten or more counts support this clonotype. For a library built for alpha chains, this beta chain is a stray read; little rests on its size. This chain connects TRBV10-3 to TRBJ2-7; D might be TRBD1 or TRBD2, each matching 6 bases. V shed 3 bases and J shed 6 bases, with 18 bases lying between them. This CDR3 comprises 15 residues. Germline V gene lookup returns CDR1 ENHRY and CDR2 SYGVKD. CDR3 in amino acids: CAISERGAPTGEQYV. CDR3 DNA: TGTGCCATCAGTGAAAGGGGGGCCCCCACCGGCGAGCAGTACGTC.

Comment on this clonotype: Since the library was made to target alpha chains, this beta chain is a stray read and its abundance is not meaningful. The rearrangement uses TRBV4-1 and TRBJ1-5, with 10 bases lining up with TRBD1. This CDR3 is built from 15 residues. Germline lookup yields CDR1 MGHRA and CDR2 YSYEKL. The J segment lost 7 bases and the V segment lost 2 bases, leaving 5 bases of the junction unmatched. CDR3 protein: CASSQTRQGAQPQHF. The CDR3, as DNA: TGCGCCAGCAGCCAAACTAGACAGGGGGCACAGCCCCAGCATTTT.

This clonotype appeared many times. Little can be read into the size of this beta chain, an off-target read in a library designed for alpha chains. The V call is TRBV5-6, the J call TRBJ1-2; no clear D gene. Trimming removed 1 base from V and 8 bases from J, with 12 bases in between. The germline V gene has CDR1 SGHDT and CDR2 YYEEEE. CDR3 length: 13 amino acids. In DNA form, the CDR3 reads TGTGCCAGCAGCTTGCCCGACGGACGAGGCTACACCTTC. This encodes CASSLPDGRGYTF.

Notes on this clonotype: This beta chain turned up in a library designed for alpha chains; as an off-target read, its abundance says little. V is TRBV30 and J is TRBJ2-2; no firm D call. The CDR3 spans 13 residues. V was trimmed by 4 bases and J by 0 bases, leaving 6 bases between them. Germline CDR1 reads GTSNPN; CDR2 reads SVGIG (reference sequence). As DNA, the CDR3 is TGTGCCTGGAAGGGCGCGAACACCGGGGAGCTGTTTTTT. It translates to CAWKGANTGELFF.

By proportion, this clonotype is medium-sized. The library was designed around alpha chains, so this beta chain is a stray read whose abundance carries little weight. The chain couples TRBV12-3 or TRBV12-4 to TRBJ1-1; TRBD1 is a possible D gene (6 bases). This CDR3 contains 15 residues. V was clipped by 7 bases and J by 4 bases, with 19 bases between them. For the CDR3, the DNA is TGTGCCAGCATCGCGGGGCAGGGGTGGTCCACTGAAGCTTTCTTT. Translating it yields CASIAGQGWSTEAFF.